What follows are 5 T cell receptor beta chains derived from one specimen sequenced in a study of blood T cell repertoires in COVID-19. Profiled with immunoSEQ multiplex PCR; TCRdb holds only in-frame clones, not every one. This table has roughly 500,000 clones, 89% appearing once. The sequencing input was peripheral blood. These TCRs come from a man in his late teens or twenties with COVID-19, enrolled during active disease.

The rearrangement uses TRBV25-1 and TRBJ2-5; the D gene is possibly TRBD2 (6 bases). This CDR3 has 14 residues. Deletions cut 1 base from V and 5 bases from J, with 11 bases between. Germline CDR1 MGHDK, CDR2 SYGVNS. The CDR3 protein is CASSELEGRETQYF. The CDR3 bases are TGTGCCAGCAGTGAATTGGAGGGGCGGGAGACCCAGTACTTC.

Note on this clone: The same CDR3 is also encoded by other DNA sequences in this sample. This chain links TRBV4-2 with TRBJ1-4; D is unresolved. Germline-derived CDR1 and CDR2 are LGHNA and YNFKEQ. The CDR3 is 13 amino acids. Trimming left V 0 bases short and J 8 bases short, with 7 bases between. The CDR3 here is CASSQDLREKLFF. The CDR3 nucleotides are TGTGCCAGCAGCCAAGATCTGAGAGAAAAACTGTTTTTT.

V is TRBV10-2 and J is TRBJ1-2, with D possibly TRBD1 on 6 matching bases. Germline CDR1 reads WSHSY; CDR2 reads SAAADI. The CDR3 runs to 15 residues. V was clipped by 3 bases and J by 2 bases, with 13 bases between them. CDR3: CASSDVAGANYGYTF. CDR3 sequence (DNA): TGCGCCAGCAGTGATGTCGCAGGGGCGAACTATGGCTACACCTTC.

The chain carries TRBV4-1 and TRBJ2-5; 9 positions agree with TRBD1. This CDR3 contains 16 residues. The V and J ends lost 2 bases and 4 bases, in that order; junction bases with no gene match: 8. Germline V gene data show CDR1 as MGHRA and CDR2 as YSYEKL. The CDR3 coding sequence is TGCGCCAGCAGCCAAATAGGGACAGGGAGGAGAGAGACCCAGTACTTC. Its protein is CASSQIGTGRRETQYF.

This chain connects TRBV19 to TRBJ2-2; 10 bases fit TRBD2. This CDR3 is built from 15 residues. The V gene's germline CDR1 is LNHDA and CDR2 SQIVND (reference sequence). V gave up 7 bases and J gave up 7 bases; unmatched junction bases: 9. CDR3 DNA: TGTGCCAGTACTCCGGCTAGCGGGAGCCTCGGGGAGCTGTTTTTT. This encodes CASTPASGSLGELFF. Full variable domain (missing parts from reference TRBV19 and TRBJ2-2): DGGITQSPKYLFRKEGQNVTLSCEQNLNHDAMYWYRQDPGQGLRLIYYSQIVNDFQKGDIAEGYSVSREKKESFPLTVTSAQKNPTAFYLCASTPASGSLGELFFGEGSRLTVL.